This T cell receptor beta chain stems from a study of T cells expressing NK-cell markers. Study context: Investigators obtained TCR beta repertoires from sorted CD3+CD56+NKG2C+, CD3+CD56+NKG2C- and CD3+CD56-NKG2C+ T cells. Within the sequenced cohort of eight donors, seven exhibited HCMV seropositivity and one was seronegative.

TCRdb reprocessed the 5' RACE reads and stores each CDR3 protein as one record, lacking DNA. This table lists about 120,000 distinct CDR3 sequences. The receptor comes from a woman aged 18-70 years in good health. Sequenced sample: blood T cells: a sorted CD56 or NKG2C T cell subset, CD4+ or CD8+ T cells, or bulk PBMC T cells (not recorded which).

The CDR3 protein is CASSLKGSYGYTF. The J gene is TRBJ1-2, the V gene TRBV27; TCRdb indicates TRBD1, and absent DNA this call remains unverified. Germline CDR1 is MNHEY and CDR2 is SMNVEV (reference sequence). CDR3 length: 13 residues.